The 25 T cell receptor beta chains reported below all come from one sample, sequenced in a study of blood T cell repertoires in COVID-19. The assay was immunoSEQ multiplex PCR, and TCRdb's table has in-frame clones only and misses some. The sample carries some 97,000 clones, over 65% recorded once. Material: peripheral blood. The receptors were gathered from a human donor in a cohort sampled during active COVID-19.

The CDR3 DNA is TGTGCCAGCAGCGCCGGGACTACCTCCTACGAGCAGTACTTC. The encoded protein is CASSAGTTSYEQYF. V and J are TRBV9 and TRBJ2-7; 7 bases are shared with TRBD2. Per the germline V gene, CDR1 is SGDLS and CDR2 is YYNGEE. The CDR3 loop spans 14 amino acids. The V segment lost 3 bases and the J segment 0 bases; nucleotides outside the gene matches: 3.

This chain links TRBV7-8 with TRBJ2-3; D gene unclear. This CDR3 has 14 residues. Per the germline V gene, CDR1 is SGHVS and CDR2 is FQNEAQ. Trimming left V 0 bases short and J 5 bases short, with 9 bases between. The CDR3 nucleotides are TGTGCCAGCAGCTTAGCGTTGACAAGAGATACGCAGTATTTT. It specifies CASSLALTRDTQYF.

The chain has TRBV7-2 and TRBJ2-7; D is unresolved. There are 13 residues in the CDR3. CDR1 is SGHTA, CDR2 FQGNSA, per germline. Trimming shortened V by 3 bases and J by 7 bases, and 13 bases separated the two germline ends. CDR3 residues: CASSFYVSEEQYF. The CDR3 region has the DNA TGTGCCAGCAGCTTTTACGTTTCGGAGGAGCAGTACTTC.

The V gene is TRBV20-1, the J gene TRBJ1-2; D call uncertain. V gave up 5 bases and J gave up 4 bases, with 8 bases separating them. CDR1 and CDR2 (germline): DFQATT, SNEGSKA (reference sequence). This CDR3 has 11 amino acids. The CDR3 DNA reads TGCAGTGCTCTAACGGGCTATGGCTACACCTTC. It specifies CSALTGYGYTF.

The V call is TRBV7-9, the J call TRBJ1-1; the D gene is possibly TRBD1 (6 bases). Germline CDR1 SEHNR, CDR2 FQNEAQ (reference sequence). The CDR3 consists of 14 residues. Trimming shortened V by 5 bases and J by 5 bases, and 15 bases separated the two germline ends. The CDR3 loop reads CASSPDNRGTEAFF. For the CDR3, the DNA is TGTGCCAGCAGCCCCGATAATAGGGGGACTGAAGCTTTCTTT.

CDR3 in amino acids: CATSREGSGADTQYF. The CDR3 DNA sequence: TGTGCCACCAGCAGAGAAGGTAGCGGGGCAGATACGCAGTATTTT. V and J are TRBV15 and TRBJ2-3; TRBD2 matches 8 bases. The CDR3 runs 15 residues. Germline CDR1 and CDR2: LNHNV and YYDKDF (reference sequence). Losses at the gene ends were 0 bases for V and 4 bases for J; bases not matched to a gene: 3.

The chain joins TRBV2 to TRBJ1-1; D not certain. This CDR3 comprises 15 residues. Germline lookup yields CDR1 SNHLY and CDR2 FYNNEI. The V end lost 1 base, the J end lost 2 bases, and 11 bases lay between the germline ends. In DNA, the CDR3 is TGTGCCAGCAGTGAAGGGTTGGGCAGAAACACTGAAGCTTTCTTT. Amino acids: CASSEGLGRNTEAFF.

This clone has a single count. This chain links TRBV7-2 with TRBJ1-1; maybe TRBD1 (6 bases). V was trimmed by 5 bases and J by 1 base, leaving 20 bases between them. CDR1 and CDR2 from the germline V gene are SGHTA and FQGNSA. The CDR3 is 17 amino acids. The CDR3: CASSQRDINRPNTEAFF. The CDR3 DNA follows: TGTGCCAGCAGCCAGCGGGACATCAATCGTCCGAACACTGAAGCTTTCTTT.

The sample holds one count of this clone. The chain joins TRBV5-1 to TRBJ1-4; D may be TRBD1 (6 bases). Germline CDR1 reads SGHRS; CDR2 reads YFSETQ. CDR3 length: 14 residues. V lost 2 bases, J lost 8 bases, and 13 bases lay in between. The CDR3 here is CASSLGGSGEKLFF. CDR3 DNA sequence: TGCGCCAGCAGCTTAGGGGGTTCGGGCGAAAAACTGTTTTTT.

The chain carries TRBV15 and TRBJ2-7, with 7 positions matching TRBD1. The CDR3 spans 20 residues. With V trimmed by 5 bases and J by 4 bases, 26 bases remained unmatched. Per the germline V gene, CDR1 is LNHNV and CDR2 is YYDKDF (reference sequence). In nucleotides, the CDR3 is TGTGCCACCAGCGGACGATCCGGGACAGTTTTTATGCCTACTCCTTACGAGCAGTACTTC. This codes for CATSGRSGTVFMPTPYEQYF.

The rearrangement joins TRBV2 to TRBJ1-2, with 8 bases matching TRBD1. The V and J ends lost 4 bases and 4 bases, in that order; junction bases with no gene match: 5. CDR1 and CDR2 (germline): SNHLY, FYNNEI. CDR3 size: 14 residues. CDR3 sequence reads: CASSASGGAYGYTF. CDR3 DNA: TGTGCCAGCAGTGCCTCAGGGGGCGCCTATGGCTACACCTTC.

This chain joins TRBV27 and TRBJ2-7; 8 positions match TRBD2. The CDR3 is 16 amino acids. Trimming cost V 5 bases and J 2 bases; bases outside gene matches: 11. CDR1 is MNHEY, CDR2 SMNVEV, per germline (reference sequence). The DNA of the CDR3 is TGTGCCAGCAGTCCACAAAAGCTAGCGGGTACCTACGAGCAGTACTTC. Protein: CASSPQKLAGTYEQYF.

In its sample, this clone is medium-sized (0.01 to 0.1%). This sequence joins TRBV7-9 and TRBJ1-3; D possibly corresponds to TRBD1 (6 bases). There are 12 residues in the CDR3. CDR1 and CDR2 from the germline V gene are SEHNR and FQNEAQ (reference sequence). Deletions cut 11 bases from V and 7 bases from J, with 15 bases between. The CDR3 DNA sequence: TGTGCCTCTGAATGGGGGGGCAACACCATATATTTT. Translating it yields CASEWGGNTIYF.

The chain combines TRBV5-1 with TRBJ2-3; D is possibly TRBD1 (6 bases). V was pared by 4 bases and J by 1 base, with 16 bases between. The length of the CDR3 is 16 residues. CDR1 and CDR2 from the germline V gene are SGHRS and YFSETQ. This CDR3 is CASSPRDTSGTDTQYF. CDR3 sequence (DNA): TGCGCCAGCAGCCCGAGGGACACCTCAGGCACAGATACGCAGTATTTT.

This clone was counted a single time. J is TRBJ2-3 and V is TRBV7-6; 9 nucleotides line up with TRBD2. Losses at the gene ends were 1 base for V and 9 bases for J; bases not matched to a gene: 14. CDR1 SGHVS and CDR2 FNYEAQ come from the germline V gene. This CDR3 comprises 17 residues. The CDR3 nucleotides are TGTGCCAGCAGCTTAGTGGCCCTGGCTAGCGGGGCGTCGACGCAGTATTTT. Its translation: CASSLVALASGASTQYF.

J is TRBJ1-6 and V is TRBV19, with D perhaps matching TRBD1 (5 bases). The CDR3 loop spans 15 amino acids. The germline V and J ends were trimmed by 3 bases and 7 bases, with 13 bases remaining between them. CDR1 is LNHDA and CDR2 is SQIVND in the germline V gene (reference sequence). The CDR3 region has the DNA TGTGCCAGTAGTATCCCGACAGCCATCAATTCACCCCTCCACTTT. Amino acids: CASSIPTAINSPLHF.

This clone was detected a few times. The chain links TRBV5-1 to TRBJ2-7; TRBD1 matches 10 bases. Per the germline V gene, CDR1 is SGHRS and CDR2 is YFSETQ. Trimming removed 10 bases from V and 6 bases from J; junction bases left unmatched: 7. The CDR3 runs 12 residues. CDR3 sequence: CASSTGGGEQYF. DNA for the CDR3: TGCGCCTCATCGACAGGGGGCGGCGAGCAGTACTTC.

The chain has TRBV19 and TRBJ1-1; the D gene is possibly TRBD1 (6 bases). This CDR3 is 15 amino acids long. Trimming cost V 5 bases and J 0 bases, with 13 bases left between them. Looked up from germline, CDR1 is LNHDA and CDR2 is SQIVND (reference sequence). This CDR3 is CASSPLGGLNTEAFF. In nucleotides, the CDR3 is TGTGCCAGTAGTCCCCTCGGGGGGCTGAACACTGAAGCTTTCTTT.

The gene calls are TRBV27 and TRBJ2-1, with 8 bases lining up with TRBD1. Germline values: CDR1 MNHEY, CDR2 SMNVEV (reference sequence). CDR3 length equals 16 residues. Trimming at V came to 5 bases and at J to 0 bases, leaving 6 bases not matched to a gene. The CDR3 nucleotides read TGTGCCAGCAGTGTGACAGGGGCCAACTCCTACAATGAGCAGTTCTTC. Translating it yields CASSVTGANSYNEQFF.

The chain employs TRBV9 and TRBJ2-7; no clear D gene. V lost 3 bases, J lost 2 bases, and 12 bases lay in between. The CDR3 sequence is 14 residues long. Per germline, CDR1 SGDLS and CDR2 YYNGEE. This CDR3 is CASSGQVYTYEQYF. DNA of the CDR3: TGTGCCAGCAGCGGACAAGTATATACCTACGAGCAGTACTTC.

The chain has TRBV7-8 and TRBJ1-2, with a weak D call TRBD1 (5 bases). Trimming removed 5 bases at V and 8 bases at J, with 15 bases between. The germline gives CDR1 SGHVS, CDR2 FQNEAQ. There are 13 residues in the CDR3. CDR3 DNA: TGTGCCAGCAGCCCGGAGGGGTCATACGGCTACACCTTC. Its protein is CASSPEGSYGYTF.

The chain joins TRBV30 to TRBJ1-2, with TRBD1 as a possible D gene (6 bases). Germline CDR1 and CDR2: GTSNPN and SVGIG (reference sequence). The CDR3 is 13 residues long. Trimming cost V 3 bases and J 4 bases, with 12 bases left between them. CDR3 loop: CAWRALDSYGYTF. The CDR3 DNA follows: TGTGCCTGGAGGGCCCTGGACAGCTATGGCTACACCTTC.

The J gene is TRBJ1-5, the V gene TRBV19, with 7 bases aligning to TRBD1. The germline gives CDR1 LNHDA, CDR2 SQIVND (reference sequence). V trimming: 4 bases; J trimming: 11 bases; junction bases outside the gene matches: 8. The CDR3 has 13 residues. The CDR3: CASSTEGAVAQHF. In DNA, the CDR3 is TGTGCCAGTAGTACAGAGGGGGCGGTAGCCCAGCATTTT.

This clone was observed a handful of times. This chain joins TRBV4-3 and TRBJ1-1; D gene unclear. Deletions cut 0 bases from V and 2 bases from J, with 10 bases between. Germline-derived CDR1 and CDR2 are LGHNA and YSLEER. The CDR3 has 15 amino acids. The chain's CDR3 is CASSQDRDLNTEAFF. In DNA, the CDR3 is TGCGCCAGCAGCCAAGATCGCGACTTAAACACTGAAGCTTTCTTT.

This sequence joins TRBV5-1 and TRBJ2-7; TRBD2 aligns across 11 bases. V lost 7 bases to trimming and J lost 2 bases; unmatched junction nucleotides: 5. Germline V gene data show CDR1 as SGHRS and CDR2 as YFSETQ. The CDR3 runs 14 residues. The CDR3 nucleotides are TGCGCCAGCCGTCCGGGACTAGCGGCCTACGAGCAGTACTTC. Its protein is CASRPGLAAYEQYF.